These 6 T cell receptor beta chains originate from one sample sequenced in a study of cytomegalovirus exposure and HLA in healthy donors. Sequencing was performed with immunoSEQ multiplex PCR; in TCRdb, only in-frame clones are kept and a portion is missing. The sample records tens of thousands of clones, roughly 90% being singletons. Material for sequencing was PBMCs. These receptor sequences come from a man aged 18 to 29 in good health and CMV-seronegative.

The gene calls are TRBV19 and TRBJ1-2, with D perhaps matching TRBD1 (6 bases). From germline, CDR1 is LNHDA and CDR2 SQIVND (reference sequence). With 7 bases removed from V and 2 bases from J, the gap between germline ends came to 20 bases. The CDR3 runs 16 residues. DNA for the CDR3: TGTGCCAGTACTCCCGCGGGTGGCCAGGGGAACTATGGCTACACCTTC. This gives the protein CASTPAGGQGNYGYTF.

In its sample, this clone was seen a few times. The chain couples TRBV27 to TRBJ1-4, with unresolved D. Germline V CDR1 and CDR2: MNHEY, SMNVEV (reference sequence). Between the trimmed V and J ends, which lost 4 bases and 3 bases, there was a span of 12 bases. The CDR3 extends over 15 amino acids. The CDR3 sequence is CASSSPGSANEKLFF. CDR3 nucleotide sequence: TGTGCCAGCAGTTCCCCGGGATCGGCTAATGAAAAACTGTTTTTT.

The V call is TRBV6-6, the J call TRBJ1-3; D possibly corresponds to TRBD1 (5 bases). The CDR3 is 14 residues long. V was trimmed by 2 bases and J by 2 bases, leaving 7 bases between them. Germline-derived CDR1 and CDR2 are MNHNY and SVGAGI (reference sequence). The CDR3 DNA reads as TGTGCCAGCAGTTACGACAGTACTGGAAACACCATATATTTT. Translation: CASSYDSTGNTIYF.

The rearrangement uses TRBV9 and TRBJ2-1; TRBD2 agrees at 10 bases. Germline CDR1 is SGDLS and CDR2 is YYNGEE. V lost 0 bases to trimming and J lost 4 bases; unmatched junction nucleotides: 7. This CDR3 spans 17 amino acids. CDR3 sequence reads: CASSVVASGGPYNEQFF. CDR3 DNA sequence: TGTGCCAGCAGCGTAGTAGCTAGCGGGGGCCCTTACAATGAGCAGTTCTTC.

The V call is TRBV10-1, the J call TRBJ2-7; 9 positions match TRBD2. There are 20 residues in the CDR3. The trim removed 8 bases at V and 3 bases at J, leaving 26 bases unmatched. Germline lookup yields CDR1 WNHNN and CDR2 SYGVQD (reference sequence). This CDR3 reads CASGESYVGTSKREDYEQYF. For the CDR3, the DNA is TGCGCCAGCGGAGAATCCTACGTAGGGACTAGCAAACGGGAAGACTACGAGCAGTACTTC.

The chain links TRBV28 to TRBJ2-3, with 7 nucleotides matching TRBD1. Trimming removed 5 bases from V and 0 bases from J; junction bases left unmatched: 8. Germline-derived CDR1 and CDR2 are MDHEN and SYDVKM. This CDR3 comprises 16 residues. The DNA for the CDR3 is TGTGCCAGCAGTCAGAACAGGGGTCCCAGCACAGATACGCAGTATTTT. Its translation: CASSQNRGPSTDTQYF.